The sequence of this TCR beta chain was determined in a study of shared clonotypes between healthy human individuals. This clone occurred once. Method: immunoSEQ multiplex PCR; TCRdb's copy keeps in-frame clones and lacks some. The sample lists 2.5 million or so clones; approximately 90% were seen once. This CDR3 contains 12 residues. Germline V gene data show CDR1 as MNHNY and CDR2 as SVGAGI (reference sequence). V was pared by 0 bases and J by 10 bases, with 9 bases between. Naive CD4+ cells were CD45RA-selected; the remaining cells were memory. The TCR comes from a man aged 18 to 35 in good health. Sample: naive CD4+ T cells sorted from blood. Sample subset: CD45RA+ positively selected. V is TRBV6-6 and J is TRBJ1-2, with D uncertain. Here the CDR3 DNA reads TGTGCCAGCAGTTACTCGGTTCGGGACTACACCTTC. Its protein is CASSYSVRDYTF.